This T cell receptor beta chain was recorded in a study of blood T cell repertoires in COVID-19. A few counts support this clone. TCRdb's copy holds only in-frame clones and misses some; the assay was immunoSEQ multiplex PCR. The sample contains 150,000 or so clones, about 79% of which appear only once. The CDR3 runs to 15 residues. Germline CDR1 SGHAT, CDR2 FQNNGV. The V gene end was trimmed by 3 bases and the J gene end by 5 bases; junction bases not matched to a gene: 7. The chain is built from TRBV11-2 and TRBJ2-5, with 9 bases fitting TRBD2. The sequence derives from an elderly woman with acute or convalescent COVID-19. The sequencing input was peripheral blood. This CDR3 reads CASSFFFGLAETQYF. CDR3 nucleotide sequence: TGTGCCAGCAGCTTTTTCTTCGGACTAGCGGAGACCCAGTACTTC.